These T cell receptor beta chains were read from a single sample in a study of T cells after yellow fever vaccination. Each CDR3 protein is one row after TCRdb ran MiXCR on the 5' RACE reads. The sample consists of approximately 350,000 distinct CDR3 sequences, roughly 12% of them appearing once. The material was PBMCs, obtained on the day of the first yellow fever vaccination. Source of these receptors: a man aged 18-30 years who received the YFV17D yellow fever vaccine. CDR3s include the opening cysteine and the closing phenylalanine or tryptophan. Fields, in order: V gene, clone size, J gene, CDR3 protein. Size values are once, few and many counts, or a class for expanded clones, and some rows have none.

TRBV7-9	-	TRBJ2-5	CASTSSPYQETQYF
TRBV15	-	TRBJ1-2	CATRGLGGYTF
TRBV20-1	-	TRBJ1-2	CSARDAGTGANYGYTF
TRBV9	many	TRBJ2-2	CASSVGGQWNTGELFF
TRBV6-5	many	TRBJ2-7	CASSPGQGRYEQYF
TRBV28	few	TRBJ2-3	CASSWEYTQYF
TRBV9	-	TRBJ2-5	CASSKTSGAAIETQYF
TRBV6-2/TRBV6-3	-	TRBJ2-3	CASRTSTSGVTDTQYF
TRBV20-1	-	TRBJ2-3	CSARDAAQAATDTQYF
TRBV2	-	TRBJ1-2	CASTRSDLSPGGYTF
TRBV27	few	TRBJ2-3	CASSLNDDTQYF
TRBV12-3/TRBV12-4	many	TRBJ1-1	CASISGVIRGEAFF
TRBV7-9	many	TRBJ2-2	CASSLTIPANTGELFF
TRBV20-1	few	TRBJ2-3	CSARDLLAGGITDTQYF
TRBV7-9	few	TRBJ1-4	CASRAGSNEKLFF
TRBV7-2	-	TRBJ1-1	CASSFSGLSTEAFF
TRBV4-3	-	TRBJ1-1	CASRRRENTEAFF
TRBV30	-	TRBJ2-7	CAWKGPTAGEYF
TRBV28	-	TRBJ2-5	CASGLETQYF
TRBV4-1	-	TRBJ1-5	CASSQDGGQSNQPQHF
TRBV7-9	-	TRBJ1-1	CASSPLQGTNTEAFF
TRBV12-3/TRBV12-4	-	TRBJ1-5	CASSPRNNQPQHF
TRBV4-1	-	TRBJ2-3	CASSQGGRDRLTDTQYF
TRBV15	-	TRBJ1-6	CATSRDRGTALSPLHF
TRBV12-3/TRBV12-4	few	TRBJ2-5	CASSLERGGRETQYF
TRBV29-1	-	TRBJ1-4	CSVEDRDRDSEKLFF
TRBV4-1	few	TRBJ2-3	CATGTGPSTDTQYF
TRBV27	-	TRBJ2-5	CASSPAGQSQETQYF
TRBV6-2/TRBV6-3	many	TRBJ2-2	CASPRGELFF
TRBV27	-	TRBJ2-3	CASSSGVVRTDTQYF
TRBV28	-	TRBJ2-4	CASSPGTSVIQYF
TRBV20-1	-	TRBJ2-3	CSASKRGSDTQYF
TRBV24-1	-	TRBJ2-3	CATSEGTGVPYDTQYF
TRBV5-1	-	TRBJ2-2	CASSLVLSNTGELFF
TRBV12-3/TRBV12-4	many	TRBJ1-1	CASRAGGNTEAFF
TRBV7-2	many	TRBJ2-7	CASSLGPGSYEQYF
TRBV12-3/TRBV12-4	many	TRBJ1-3	CASSLGSPGNTIYF
TRBV4-1	few	TRBJ2-4	CASSQDGTGLAKNIQYF
TRBV6-1	-	TRBJ1-2	CASSGARRTVYGYTF
TRBV29-1	few	TRBJ1-1	CSLGSGEAFF
TRBV7-7	many	TRBJ2-1	CASSSSPAAEQFF
TRBV6-5	-	TRBJ2-5	CASSYSGSRETQYF
TRBV5-6	few	TRBJ1-1	CASSWTGHPTEAFF
TRBV6-5	few	TRBJ1-3	CASSYSGFSGNTIYF
TRBV5-1	-	TRBJ1-1	CASTGQGPGNTEAFF
TRBV12-3/TRBV12-4	few	TRBJ2-5	CASTDRQETQYF
TRBV4-3	-	TRBJ2-3	CASSQRAGAGISQYF
TRBV29-1	few	TRBJ1-2	CSAHQRAYGYTF
TRBV18	few	TRBJ2-1	CASSPTWDRAYNEQFF
TRBV9	-	TRBJ2-5	CASSHGTSGGAEETQYF
TRBV6-2/TRBV6-3	few	TRBJ1-5	CASRTFGDMSQPQHF
TRBV24-1	-	TRBJ2-3	CATSDSGYGSTDTQYF
TRBV12-3/TRBV12-4	-	TRBJ1-1	CASSLHGIGEAFF
TRBV5-1	-	TRBJ2-2	CASSPPRTGPTGELFF
TRBV6-5	-	TRBJ2-2	CASSYRPNTGELFF
TRBV6-1	few	TRBJ1-5	CAIGTGTDYSNQPQHF
TRBV11-1	few	TRBJ2-2	CASSLAGGRSGELFF
TRBV7-2	-	TRBJ2-3	CASSSKTVTYTDTQYF
TRBV12-3/TRBV12-4	many	TRBJ1-1	CASRGQYTEAFF